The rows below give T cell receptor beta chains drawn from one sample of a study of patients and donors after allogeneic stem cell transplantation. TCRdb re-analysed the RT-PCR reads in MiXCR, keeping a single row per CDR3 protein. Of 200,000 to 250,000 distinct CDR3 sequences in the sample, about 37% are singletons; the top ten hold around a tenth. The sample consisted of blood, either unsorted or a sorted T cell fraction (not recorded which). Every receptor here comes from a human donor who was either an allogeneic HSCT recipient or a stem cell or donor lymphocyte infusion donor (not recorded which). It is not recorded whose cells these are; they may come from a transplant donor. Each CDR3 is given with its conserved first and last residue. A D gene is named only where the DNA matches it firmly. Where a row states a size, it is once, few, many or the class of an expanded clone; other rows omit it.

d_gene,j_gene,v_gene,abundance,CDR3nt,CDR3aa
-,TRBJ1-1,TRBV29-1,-,TGCAGCGTTGAGGGGGTTATTAACACTGAAGCTTTCTTT,CSVEGVINTEAFF
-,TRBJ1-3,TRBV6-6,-,TGTGCCAGTGCTTCTGGAAACACCATATATTTT,CASASGNTIYF
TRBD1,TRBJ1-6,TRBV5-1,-,TGCGCCAGCAGCAGTTCCGGACAGGGTAATTCACCCCTCCACTTT,CASSSSGQGNSPLHF
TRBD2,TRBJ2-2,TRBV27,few,TGTGCCAGCAGTTCCCCCATAGCGGGGGGACCGAACACCGGGGAGCTGTTTTTT,CASSSPIAGGPNTGELFF
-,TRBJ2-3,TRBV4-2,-,TGTGCCAGCAGCCAAGCCTTAGGGGCTACCCTCACAGATACGCAGTATTTT,CASSQALGATLTDTQYF
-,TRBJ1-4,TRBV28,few,TGTGCCAGCAGCCCCTGGGAGGGAGGGGAACTGTTTTTT,CASSPWEGGELFF
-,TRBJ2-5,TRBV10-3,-,TGTGCCATCAGTGACTCTATCCGGGGATCCCATTACCTAAAAGAGACCCAGTACTTC,CAISDSIRGSHYLKETQYF
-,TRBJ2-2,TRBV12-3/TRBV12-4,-,TGTGCCAGCAGTTTTGCGAGGAACACCGGGGAGCTGTTTTTT,CASSFARNTGELFF
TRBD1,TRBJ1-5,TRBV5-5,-,TGTGCCAGCAGCTCGGGACAGGGGAGGATCCCCCAGCATTTT,CASSSGQGRIPQHF
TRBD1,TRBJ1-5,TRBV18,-,TGTGCCTGCTCACCGGGACAGGGCCCGAATCAGCCCCAGCATTTT,CACSPGQGPNQPQHF
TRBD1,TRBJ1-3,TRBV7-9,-,TGTGCCAGCAGTTTAAGAACAGGGGGCTCTGGAAACACCATATATTTT,CASSLRTGGSGNTIYF
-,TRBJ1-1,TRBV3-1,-,TGTGCCAGCAGCGCGGGACCTTGGGTCACTGAAGCTTTCTTT,CASSAGPWVTEAFF
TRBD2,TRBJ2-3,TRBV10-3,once,TGTGCCATCGACCCCCGGGGGGGCACGACAGATACGCAGTATTTT,CAIDPRGGTTDTQYF
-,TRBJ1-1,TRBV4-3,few,TGCGCCAGCAGCCCGGGGGCGCAGACTAACACTGAAGCTTTCTTT,CASSPGAQTNTEAFF